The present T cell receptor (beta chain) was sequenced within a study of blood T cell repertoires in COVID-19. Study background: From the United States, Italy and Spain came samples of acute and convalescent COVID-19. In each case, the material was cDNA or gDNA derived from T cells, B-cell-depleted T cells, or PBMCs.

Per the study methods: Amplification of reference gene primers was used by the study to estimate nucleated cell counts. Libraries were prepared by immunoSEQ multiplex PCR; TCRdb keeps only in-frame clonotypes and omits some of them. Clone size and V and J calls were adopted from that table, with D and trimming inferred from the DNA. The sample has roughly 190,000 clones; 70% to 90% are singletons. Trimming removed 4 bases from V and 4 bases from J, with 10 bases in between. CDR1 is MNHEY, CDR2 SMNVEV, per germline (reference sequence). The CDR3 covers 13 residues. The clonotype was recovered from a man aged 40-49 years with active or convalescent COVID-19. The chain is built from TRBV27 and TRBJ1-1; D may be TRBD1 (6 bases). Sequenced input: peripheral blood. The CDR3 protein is CASSYRVSTEAFF. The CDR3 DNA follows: TGTGCCAGCAGTTACAGGGTGTCCACTGAAGCTTTCTTT.